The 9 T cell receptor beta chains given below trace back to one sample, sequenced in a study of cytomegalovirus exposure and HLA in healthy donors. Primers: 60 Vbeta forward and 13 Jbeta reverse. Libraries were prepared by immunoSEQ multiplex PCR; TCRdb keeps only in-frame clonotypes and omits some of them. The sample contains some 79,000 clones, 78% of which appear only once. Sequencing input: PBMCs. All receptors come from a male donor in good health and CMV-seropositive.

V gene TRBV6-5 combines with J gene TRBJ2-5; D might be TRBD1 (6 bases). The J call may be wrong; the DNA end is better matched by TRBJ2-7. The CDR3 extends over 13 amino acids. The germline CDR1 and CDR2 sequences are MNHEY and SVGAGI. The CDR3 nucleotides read TGTGCCAGCAGTTCCACCACAGGGCGCGAGCAGTACTTC. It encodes CASSSTTGREQYF.

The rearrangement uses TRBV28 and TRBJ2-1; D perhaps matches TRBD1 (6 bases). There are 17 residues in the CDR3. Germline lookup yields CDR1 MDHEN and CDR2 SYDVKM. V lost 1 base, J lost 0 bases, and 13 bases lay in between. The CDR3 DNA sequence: TGTGCCAGCAGTTTATACGGGACACCGAGCTCCTACAATGAGCAGTTCTTC. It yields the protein CASSLYGTPSSYNEQFF.

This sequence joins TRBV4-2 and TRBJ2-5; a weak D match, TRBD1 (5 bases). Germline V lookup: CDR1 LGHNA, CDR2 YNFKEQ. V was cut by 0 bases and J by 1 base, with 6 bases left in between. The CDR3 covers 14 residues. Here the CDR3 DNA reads TGTGCCAGCAGCCAAGATCAGGGCCAAGAGACCCAGTACTTC. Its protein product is CASSQDQGQETQYF.

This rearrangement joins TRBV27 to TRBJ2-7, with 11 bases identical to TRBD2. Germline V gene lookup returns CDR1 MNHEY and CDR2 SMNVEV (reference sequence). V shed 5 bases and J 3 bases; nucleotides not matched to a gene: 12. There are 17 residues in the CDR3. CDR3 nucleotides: TGTGCCAGCAGTCCCTATCCCCCACTAGCGGGAGTCTACGAGCAGTACTTC. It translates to CASSPYPPLAGVYEQYF.

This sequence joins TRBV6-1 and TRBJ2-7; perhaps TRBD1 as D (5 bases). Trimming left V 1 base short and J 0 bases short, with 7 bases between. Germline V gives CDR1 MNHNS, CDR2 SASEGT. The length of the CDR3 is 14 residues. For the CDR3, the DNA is TGTGCCAGCAGTGAAGGGACACACTCCTACGAGCAGTACTTC. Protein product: CASSEGTHSYEQYF.

CDR3 loop: CASSTGQGLFEKLFF. Here the CDR3 DNA reads TGTGCCAGTAGTACCGGACAGGGTTTGTTTGAAAAACTGTTTTTT. The chain employs TRBV19 and TRBJ1-4; TRBD1 aligns across 8 bases. V was pared by 4 bases and J by 7 bases, with 8 bases of the junction left unmatched. CDR3 length: 15 amino acids. Germline CDR1 reads LNHDA; CDR2 reads SQIVND (reference sequence).

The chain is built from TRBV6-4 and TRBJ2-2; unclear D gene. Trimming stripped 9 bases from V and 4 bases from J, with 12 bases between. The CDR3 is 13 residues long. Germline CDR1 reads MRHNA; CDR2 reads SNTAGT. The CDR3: CASSAVTTGELFF. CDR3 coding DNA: TGTGCCAGTTCCGCGGTCACCACCGGGGAGCTGTTTTTT.

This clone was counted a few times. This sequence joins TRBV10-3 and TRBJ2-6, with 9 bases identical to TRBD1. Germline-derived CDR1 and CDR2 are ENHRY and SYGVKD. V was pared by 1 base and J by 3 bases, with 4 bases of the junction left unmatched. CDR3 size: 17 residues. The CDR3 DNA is TGTGCCATCAGTGAGTTACCGACAGGGGGTGGGGCCAACGTCCTGACTTTC. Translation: CAISELPTGGGANVLTF.

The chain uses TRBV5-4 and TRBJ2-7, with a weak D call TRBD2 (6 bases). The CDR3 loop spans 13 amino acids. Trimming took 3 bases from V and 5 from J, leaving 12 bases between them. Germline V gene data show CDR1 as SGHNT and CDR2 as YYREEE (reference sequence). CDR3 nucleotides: TGTGCCAGCAGCTCGGGGGATAGCGACGAGCAGTACTTC. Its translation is CASSSGDSDEQYF. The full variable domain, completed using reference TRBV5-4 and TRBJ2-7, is ETGVTQSPTHLIKTRGQQVTLRCSSQSGHNTVSWYQQALGQGPQFIFQYYREEENGRGNFPPRFSGLQFPNYSSELNVNALELDDSALYLCASSSGDSDEQYFGPGTRLTVT.